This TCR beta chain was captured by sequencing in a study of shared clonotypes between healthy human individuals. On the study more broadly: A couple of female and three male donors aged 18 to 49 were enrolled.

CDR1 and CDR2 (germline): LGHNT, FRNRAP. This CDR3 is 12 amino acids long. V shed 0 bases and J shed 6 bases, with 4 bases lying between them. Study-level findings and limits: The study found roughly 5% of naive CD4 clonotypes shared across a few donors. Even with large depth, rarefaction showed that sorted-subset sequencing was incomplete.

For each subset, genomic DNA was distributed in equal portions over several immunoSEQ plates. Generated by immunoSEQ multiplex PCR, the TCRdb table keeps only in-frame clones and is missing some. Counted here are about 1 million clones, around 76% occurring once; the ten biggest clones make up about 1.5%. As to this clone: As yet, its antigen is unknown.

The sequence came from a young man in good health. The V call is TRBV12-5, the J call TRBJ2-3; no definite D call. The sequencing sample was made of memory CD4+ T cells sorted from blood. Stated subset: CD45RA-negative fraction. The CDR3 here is CASGLVLDTQYF. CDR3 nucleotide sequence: TGTGCTAGTGGTTTGGTACTGGATACGCAGTATTTT.